This TCR beta chain emerged from a study of blood T cell repertoires in COVID-19. Study as a whole: COVID-19 samples, acute and convalescent, were from the United States, Italy and Spain. The analysed material was cDNA or gDNA that came from T cells, B-cell-depleted T cells, or PBMCs.

This clone was seen more than once but under ten times. The CDR3 is 15 residues long. The germline gives CDR1 LNHDA, CDR2 SQIVND (reference sequence). V dropped 6 bases and J dropped 0 bases, with 9 bases sitting between them. As processed by the authors: Amplification of reference gene primers provided the estimated nucleated cell counts. The repertoire was sequenced with immunoSEQ multiplex PCR; TCRdb's copy has only in-frame clones and lacks some. Clone size and the V and J calls come from that table; the DNA yielded D and trimming. Among 110,000 to 150,000 clones listed, approximately 85% were seen once.

The sequence was collected from a man aged 50 to 59 with acute or convalescent COVID-19. Sample: peripheral blood. This chain connects TRBV19 to TRBJ2-6, with D maybe TRBD1 (5 bases). The CDR3 coding sequence is TGTGCCAGTAGGCTAGACAGCTCTGGGGCCAACGTCCTGACTTTC. Amino acid sequence: CASRLDSSGANVLTF.